A single sample is the source of the 15 T cell receptor beta chains below, sequenced in a study of neoadjuvant anti-PD-1 for oral cavity cancer. The time point was: after neoadjuvant nivolumab, at surgical resection. Profiled with immunoSEQ multiplex PCR; TCRdb holds only in-frame clones, not every one. The data show 20,000 to 25,000 clones, more than 35% seen once. The starting material was tumor tissue, obtained after nivolumab (anti-PD-1) treatment. These receptors all stem from a person between 35 and 79 years old with oral cavity squamous cell carcinoma.

The chain has TRBV2 and TRBJ2-3; perhaps TRBD1 as D (6 bases). V was clipped by 3 bases and J by 2 bases, with 12 bases between them. The CDR3 contains 15 residues. Germline V lookup: CDR1 SNHLY, CDR2 FYNNEI. Written as DNA, the CDR3 is TGTGCCAGCAGTGATCAGGGGATAGCCACAGATACGCAGTATTTT. It translates to CASSDQGIATDTQYF. Using reference TRBV2 and TRBJ2-3 for the parts outside the CDR3, the full variable domain is EPEVTQTPSHQVTQMGQEVILRCVPISNHLYFYWYRQILGQKVEFLVSFYNNEISEKSEIFDDQFSVERPDGSNFTLKIRSTKLEDSAMYFCASSDQGIATDTQYFGPGTRLTVL.

The J gene is TRBJ2-4, the V gene TRBV7-9; the D is unclear. The CDR3 runs to 14 residues. Germline V gene data show CDR1 as SEHNR and CDR2 as FQNEAQ (reference sequence). Between the trimmed V and J ends, which lost 5 bases and 7 bases, there was a span of 15 bases. The CDR3 reads CASSRLNGMNIQYF. For the CDR3, the DNA is TGTGCCAGCAGCCGCCTAAATGGCATGAACATTCAGTACTTC.

V usage is TRBV5-4 and J usage is TRBJ1-2; tentative D call: TRBD1 (5 bases). This CDR3 spans 14 amino acids. The V and J ends lost 3 bases and 9 bases respectively, with 18 bases between them. Germline values: CDR1 SGHNT, CDR2 YYREEE (reference sequence). The CDR3 bases are TGTGCCAGCAGCTATGGTGCAGGGAGTATGCGCTACACCTTC. Encoded protein: CASSYGAGSMRYTF.

The chain has TRBV5-8 and TRBJ2-3, with TRBD2 matching 8 bases. This CDR3 comprises 17 residues. The J segment lost 2 bases and the V segment lost 2 bases, leaving 10 bases of the junction unmatched. The V gene's germline CDR1 is SGHTS and CDR2 YDEGEE. The CDR3 loop reads CASSFPLAGLDTDTQYF. CDR3 nucleotide sequence: TGTGCCAGCAGCTTCCCTTTAGCGGGGTTAGACACAGATACGCAGTATTTT.

The V and J genes are TRBV7-2 and TRBJ2-3; 7 bases map to TRBD2. With 1 base clipped from V and 9 bases from J, the junction kept 4 bases outside the gene matches. Germline CDR1 SGHTA, CDR2 FQGNSA. This CDR3 spans 13 amino acids. The CDR3 spells CASSLESGVTQYF. The DNA for the CDR3 is TGTGCCAGCAGCTTAGAAAGCGGGGTAACGCAGTATTTT.

The chain links TRBV5-1 to TRBJ1-5; D not certain. The CDR3 totals 15 residues. Trimming pared 0 bases from V and 6 bases from J, leaving 13 bases between. CDR1 and CDR2 (germline): SGHRS, YFSETQ. CDR3 bases: TGCGCCAGCAGCTTGGTAGGGCAGACTGGTCAGCCCCAGCATTTT. Residues: CASSLVGQTGQPQHF.

This chain joins TRBV6-1 and TRBJ1-6; D not resolved. Trimming took 6 bases from V and 10 from J, leaving 16 bases between them. CDR3 length: 14 amino acids. Looked up from germline, CDR1 is MNHNS and CDR2 is SASEGT. The CDR3 loop reads CASRPNGRQSPLHF. The CDR3 nucleotides read TGTGCCAGCAGGCCTAATGGACGACAATCACCCCTCCACTTT.

J is TRBJ1-4 and V is TRBV6-5; D call uncertain. Trimming pared 6 bases from V and 8 bases from J, leaving 19 bases between. Per germline, CDR1 MNHEY and CDR2 SVGAGI. CDR3 length equals 15 residues. CDR3: CASSASVTAGEKLFF. The CDR3 coding sequence is TGTGCCAGCAGCGCCTCGGTTACGGCTGGAGAAAAACTGTTTTTT.

A few counts support this clone. The chain employs TRBV5-1 and TRBJ2-3; D uncertain. Trimming stripped 0 bases from V and 2 bases from J, with 10 bases between. Germline CDR1 is SGHRS and CDR2 is YFSETQ. The CDR3 extends over 15 amino acids. DNA of the CDR3: TGCGCCAGCAGCTTGGAGGGCAGGCCCACAGATACGCAGTATTTT. It specifies CASSLEGRPTDTQYF.

The chain joins TRBV7-2 to TRBJ2-5; D perhaps matches TRBD2 (7 bases). Trimming stripped 5 bases from V and 5 bases from J, with 18 bases between. The germline gives CDR1 SGHTA, CDR2 FQGNSA. This CDR3 has 15 residues. CDR3 DNA: TGTGCCAGCAGCCTAGGAGGGGGGGCCGGGGAGACCCAGTACTTC. Translated, it gives CASSLGGGAGETQYF.

This chain links TRBV7-2 with TRBJ1-1, with D maybe TRBD1 (5 bases). The CDR3 is made up of 14 amino acids. The germline V gene has CDR1 SGHTA and CDR2 FQGNSA. V was shortened by 5 bases and J by 7 bases, with 17 bases between the two germline ends. CDR3 residues: CASSLVRVGGEAFF. DNA of the CDR3: TGTGCCAGCAGCCTGGTAAGGGTTGGGGGTGAAGCTTTCTTT.

The chain has TRBV2 and TRBJ2-3; D may be TRBD2 (7 bases). Germline V gives CDR1 SNHLY, CDR2 FYNNEI. The CDR3 extends over 16 amino acids. Trimming took 8 bases from V and 0 from J, leaving 18 bases between them. The CDR3 spells CASGGARLTSTDTQYF. The CDR3 DNA reads TGTGCCAGCGGGGGGGCGCGTCTTACTAGCACAGATACGCAGTATTTT.

This clone has only a few counts. The chain employs TRBV13 and TRBJ2-3; D ambiguous. Between the trimmed V and J ends, which lost 2 bases and 1 base, there was a span of 10 bases. This CDR3 contains 15 residues. Germline assignment: CDR1 PRHDT and CDR2 FYEKMQ (reference sequence). CDR3 in DNA: TGTGCCAGCAGCTTAATTGGCGGCGGCACAGATACGCAGTATTTT. As protein: CASSLIGGGTDTQYF. Full variable domain (rest looked up from reference TRBV13 and TRBJ2-3): AAGVIQSPRHLIKEKRETATLKCYPIPRHDTVYWYQQGPGQDPQFLISFYEKMQSDKGSIPDRFSAQQFSDYHSELNMSSLELGDSALYFCASSLIGGGTDTQYFGPGTRLTVL.

The rearrangement uses TRBV7-2 and TRBJ1-5; D gene unclear. V was trimmed by 5 bases and J by 6 bases, leaving 11 bases between them. Per germline, CDR1 SGHTA and CDR2 FQGNSA. The CDR3 contains 13 residues. CDR3 nucleotides: TGTGCCAGCAGCGTGACAACGGGTCAGCCCCAGCATTTT. Translation: CASSVTTGQPQHF.

The rearrangement joins TRBV29-1 to TRBJ2-5, with D perhaps assigned TRBD1 or TRBD2 (5 bases each). Germline V gives CDR1 SQVTM, CDR2 ANQGSEA. V lost 3 bases and J 5 bases, leaving 16 bases between the germline ends. The length of the CDR3 is 14 residues. Written as DNA, the CDR3 is TGCAGCGTTGAGGGGGTAGGGTTAGGGGAGACCCAGTACTTC. Translation gives CSVEGVGLGETQYF.